The 27 T cell receptor beta chains presented below share a single source sample, sequenced in a study of early T cells in non-severe SARS-CoV-2 infection. TCRdb fed the 5' RACE reads into MiXCR, producing one record per CDR3 protein. The data hold fewer than 55,000 distinct CDR3 sequences, with approximately 11% observed a single time. The source material was whole blood. These receptors were obtained from an adult who was a healthcare worker with PCR-confirmed SARS-CoV-2 infection or an uninfected control (not recorded which).

The table lists this clonotype with many counts. The chain combines TRBV24-1 with TRBJ2-3; D uncertain. The CDR3 totals 17 residues. Germline-derived CDR1 and CDR2 are KGHDR and SFDVKD. Trimming shortened V by 1 base and J by 1 base, and 14 bases separated the two germline ends. The CDR3 loop reads CATSDFASQWGTDTQYF. CDR3 DNA: TGTGCCACCAGTGATTTCGCTAGTCAATGGGGCACAGATACGCAGTATTTT.

V is TRBV28 and J is TRBJ1-5, with unresolved D. CDR1 is MDHEN, CDR2 SYDVKM, per germline. V gave up 2 bases and J gave up 3 bases, with 11 bases separating them. CDR3 length: 15 residues. For the CDR3, the DNA is TGTGCCAGCAGTTTACGCGGTGGTCCCAATCAGCCCCAGCATTTT. This gives the protein CASSLRGGPNQPQHF.

This clonotype was recorded at least ten times. V gene TRBV7-3 combines with J gene TRBJ1-6; no definite D call. CDR1 is SGHTA, CDR2 FQGTGA, per germline. The CDR3 loop spans 13 amino acids. V was trimmed by 1 base and J by 12 bases, leaving 10 bases between them. Here the CDR3 reads CASSLMGGKPLHF. The CDR3 nucleotides are TGTGCCAGCAGCTTAATGGGCGGGAAACCCCTCCACTTT. Using reference TRBV7-3 and TRBJ1-6 for the parts outside the CDR3, the full variable domain is GAGVSQTPSNKVTEKGKYVELRCDPISGHTALYWYRQSLGQGPEFLIYFQGTGAADDSGLPNDRFFAVRPEGSVSTLKIQRTERGDSAVYLCASSLMGGKPLHFGNGTRLTVT.

The table lists this clonotype with many counts. The gene calls are TRBV28 and TRBJ1-2, with a possible D match to TRBD1 (5 bases). From germline, CDR1 is MDHEN and CDR2 SYDVKM. The V end lost 1 base, the J end lost 1 base, and 13 bases lay between the germline ends. CDR3 length: 16 amino acids. The CDR3 protein is CASSLSGTDVNYGYTF. CDR3 nucleotides: TGTGCCAGCAGTTTATCCGGGACCGACGTTAACTATGGCTACACCTTC.

The rearrangement joins TRBV12-3 or TRBV12-4 to TRBJ2-1; D gene uncertain. Trimming pared 5 bases from V and 6 bases from J, leaving 14 bases between. The CDR3 runs 14 residues. This CDR3 reads CASSPDLVGNEQFF. Written as DNA, the CDR3 is TGTGCCAGCAGTCCCGACCTGGTGGGCAATGAGCAGTTCTTC.

This chain joins TRBV2 and TRBJ1-5; D is perhaps TRBD1 (5 bases). The germline gives CDR1 SNHLY, CDR2 FYNNEI. The CDR3 contains 12 residues. V lost 6 bases to trimming and J lost 7 bases, with 10 bases between them. CDR3 nucleotides: TGTGCCAGCAGAGGGGCCGGACAGCCCCAGCATTTT. It encodes CASRGAGQPQHF.

V usage is TRBV10-3 and J usage is TRBJ1-1, with a possible D match to TRBD1 (5 bases). CDR3 length: 14 residues. Between the trimmed V and J ends, which lost 8 bases and 0 bases, there was a span of 13 bases. Germline CDR1 reads ENHRY; CDR2 reads SYGVKD. CDR3 nucleotides: TGTGCCATCCGCCGACAGTTTATGAACACTGAAGCTTTCTTT. Encoded protein: CAIRRQFMNTEAFF.

This clonotype was seen more than once but under ten times. The rearrangement joins TRBV7-9 to TRBJ2-1; 11 bases map to TRBD2. The CDR3 runs to 18 residues. After removal of 1 base from V and 8 bases from J, the junction contained 13 bases not matched to a gene. Germline V gene sequence: CDR1 SEHNR, CDR2 FQNEAQ (reference sequence). Here the CDR3 reads CASSLELAGEGARYEQFF. In DNA, the CDR3 is TGTGCCAGCAGCTTAGAACTAGCGGGAGAGGGTGCTAGATATGAGCAGTTCTTC. The variable domain in full, completed from reference TRBV7-9 and TRBJ2-1, reads DTGVSQNPRHKITKRGQNVTFRCDPISEHNRLYWYRQTLGQGPEFLTYFQNEAQLEKSRLLSDRFSAERPKGSFSTLEIQRTEQGDSAMYLCASSLELAGEGARYEQFFGPGTRLTVL.

In its sample, this clonotype was seen many times. The chain couples TRBV27 to TRBJ2-3, with a weak D call TRBD2 (6 bases). CDR3 size: 16 residues. Germline lookup yields CDR1 MNHEY and CDR2 SMNVEV (reference sequence). V was shortened by 0 bases and J by 2 bases, with 12 bases between the two germline ends. The CDR3 reads CASSLSPLAYTDTQYF. In nucleotides, the CDR3 is TGTGCCAGCAGTTTATCTCCCCTAGCGTACACAGATACGCAGTATTTT.

As to this clonotype: This may come from a read error, since a much larger clone is one base off. This chain uses TRBV12-3 or TRBV12-4 with TRBJ2-3; D is ambiguous. The CDR3 totals 14 residues. CDR3 residues: CANSPGHATDTQYF. CDR3 DNA sequence: TGTGCCAACAGTCCCGGCCACGCAACAGATACGCAGTATTTT.

This clonotype was counted at least ten times. The chain recombines TRBV28 with TRBJ1-5, with 8 nucleotides matching TRBD1. V gave up 4 bases and J gave up 4 bases; unmatched junction bases: 6. The CDR3 totals 15 residues. Germline V lookup: CDR1 MDHEN, CDR2 SYDVKM. The CDR3 is CASSYNRGGNQPQHF. Written as DNA, the CDR3 is TGTGCCAGCAGTTATAACAGGGGGGGAAATCAGCCCCAGCATTTT.

Only a few counts were recorded for this clonotype. CDR3 in DNA: TGTGCCAGCAGCTGGCAAGAGACCCAGTACTTC. Amino acids: CASSWQETQYF. The V gene is TRBV7-9, the J gene TRBJ2-5; D is uncertain. Germline V gene data show CDR1 as SEHNR and CDR2 as FQNEAQ (reference sequence). V was clipped by 4 bases and J by 2 bases, with 2 bases between them. CDR3 length equals 11 residues.

In this sample, this clonotype turned up many times. This chain links TRBV19 with TRBJ1-5, with no clear D. The V end was cut by 8 bases, the J end by 5 bases, with 13 bases between. The germline V gene encodes CDR1 LNHDA and CDR2 SQIVND (reference sequence). The CDR3 covers 13 residues. CDR3 in DNA: TGTGCCAGTCAACGAAGAGGGCATCAGCCCCAGCATTTT. It codes for CASQRRGHQPQHF.

This clonotype was seen repeatedly, ten times or more. Here the CDR3 reads CASSRDNNEQFF. The CDR3 nucleotides read TGTGCCAGCAGCCGGGACAACAATGAGCAGTTCTTC. This rearrangement joins TRBV2 to TRBJ2-1; possibly TRBD1 for D (6 bases). Germline values: CDR1 SNHLY, CDR2 FYNNEI. The length of the CDR3 is 12 residues. The V end was cut by 6 bases, the J end by 5 bases, with 8 bases between.

This clonotype was detected ten times or more. The V gene is TRBV6-5, the J gene TRBJ2-6; D may be TRBD1 (5 bases). Looked up from germline, CDR1 is MNHEY and CDR2 is SVGAGI. This CDR3 region has 15 residues. Trimming left V 8 bases short and J 0 bases short, with 11 bases between. CDR3 amino acids: CASGLQASGANVLTF. CDR3 nucleotide sequence: TGTGCCAGCGGCTTACAGGCCTCTGGGGCCAACGTCCTGACTTTC.

This clonotype has more than one count but fewer than ten. This rearrangement joins TRBV6-6 to TRBJ2-7; TRBD2 matches 9 bases. Germline V gene sequence: CDR1 MNHNY, CDR2 SVGAGI (reference sequence). J gave up 6 bases and V 5 bases, and 14 bases lay outside the gene matches. The CDR3 is 16 amino acids. Written as DNA, the CDR3 is TGTGCCAGCAGTCAATTTAATCCGGGACTAGCTGGCGAGCAGTACTTC. Amino acid sequence: CASSQFNPGLAGEQYF.

The chain is built from TRBV12-3 or TRBV12-4 and TRBJ2-4; D not resolved. CDR3 length equals 14 residues. The V and J ends lost 0 bases and 5 bases respectively, with 8 bases between them. CDR3 sequence: CASSLAGRENIQYF. Written as DNA, the CDR3 is TGTGCCAGCAGTTTAGCAGGTCGGGAAAACATTCAGTACTTC.

The chain employs TRBV24-1 and TRBJ2-1, with 12 nucleotides matching TRBD1. Trimming at V came to 2 bases and at J to 9 bases, leaving 4 bases not matched to a gene. The CDR3 covers 15 residues. Germline CDR1 KGHDR, CDR2 SFDVKD. The CDR3 DNA reads TGTGCCACCAGTGATTGGGGACAGGGGGCGAGTGAGCAGTTCTTC. It translates to CATSDWGQGASEQFF.

In its sample, this clonotype was seen a few times. This chain connects TRBV20-1 to TRBJ2-7; D is possibly TRBD1 (6 bases). Trimming removed 7 bases from V and 4 bases from J, with 14 bases in between. CDR1 is DFQATT and CDR2 is SNEGSKA in the germline V gene (reference sequence). The CDR3 is 12 amino acids. CDR3 protein: CSVPGEGYEQYF. As DNA, the CDR3 is TGCAGTGTCCCAGGGGAAGGGTACGAGCAGTACTTC.

This clonotype was seen a few times. J is TRBJ1-5 and V is TRBV30; TRBD1 might be the D (6 bases). Germline-derived CDR1 and CDR2 are GTSNPN and SVGIG (reference sequence). The germline V and J ends were trimmed by 3 bases and 4 bases, with 25 bases remaining between them. The CDR3 sequence is 18 residues long. Here the CDR3 reads CAWSLVAGGSPGNQPQHF. CDR3 DNA sequence: TGTGCCTGGAGCCTAGTGGCGGGGGGCTCGCCAGGGAATCAGCCCCAGCATTTT.

This clonotype occurred a few times. The chain combines TRBV28 with TRBJ2-1, with a weak D call TRBD2 (6 bases). With 5 bases removed from V and 4 bases from J, the gap between germline ends came to 18 bases. The V gene's germline CDR1 is MDHEN and CDR2 SYDVKM. There are 16 residues in the CDR3. The CDR3 reads CASSETSGTLYNEQFF. CDR3 nucleotides: TGTGCCAGCAGTGAAACCTCCGGGACTCTATACAATGAGCAGTTCTTC.

This clonotype was counted ten times or more. The chain is built from TRBV7-3 and TRBJ2-6; possible D gene TRBD2, 5 bases. Per the germline V gene, CDR1 is SGHTA and CDR2 is FQGTGA. This CDR3 contains 16 residues. Trimming removed 0 bases from V and 2 bases from J, with 8 bases in between. The CDR3 region is CASSLTSGAGANVLTF. The CDR3 coding sequence is TGTGCCAGCAGCTTAACATCCGGGGCTGGGGCCAACGTCCTGACTTTC.

The chain has TRBV7-8 and TRBJ2-7; D perhaps matches TRBD2 (6 bases). Looked up from germline, CDR1 is SGHVS and CDR2 is FQNEAQ. V lost 5 bases and J lost 6, with 17 bases in between. The CDR3 loop spans 14 amino acids. CDR3 sequence (DNA): TGTGCCAGCAGCCCCTCGCGGGGTGGCACCGAGCAGTACTTC. It is translated as CASSPSRGGTEQYF. The full variable domain, rest sourced from reference TRBV7-8 and TRBJ2-7, is GAGVSQSPRYKVAKRGQDVALRCDPISGHVSLFWYQQALGQGPEFLTYFQNEAQLDKSGLPSDRFFAERPEGSVSTLKIQRTQQEDSAVYLCASSPSRGGTEQYFGPGTRLTVT.

This clonotype occurred many times. The chain links TRBV11-3 to TRBJ2-3; D uncertain. The V gene lost 0 bases and the J gene lost 3 bases, with 4 bases spanning the gap. This CDR3 comprises 13 residues. CDR1 is SGHNT, CDR2 YENEEA, per germline. The CDR3 loop reads CASSLDRTDTQYF. The CDR3 nucleotides read TGTGCCAGCAGCTTAGATCGTACAGATACGCAGTATTTT. Based on the CDR3 plus reference TRBV11-3 and TRBJ2-3, the full variable domain is EAGVVQSPRYKIIEKKQPVAFWCNPISGHNTLYWYLQNLGQGPELLIRYENEEAVDDSQLPKDRFSAERLKGVDSTLKIQPAELGDSAVYLCASSLDRTDTQYFGPGTRLTVL.

This clonotype was seen only a few times. This chain connects TRBV6-2 or TRBV6-3 to TRBJ1-1; D is unresolved. V lost 6 bases and J 5 bases, leaving 22 bases between the germline ends. Germline values: CDR1 MNHEY, CDR2 SVGEGT. This CDR3 has 16 amino acids. The CDR3 here is CASSNGGPGSGTEAFF. As DNA, the CDR3 is TGTGCCAGCAGCAATGGAGGCCCGGGTAGCGGGACTGAAGCTTTCTTT.

This clonotype was picked up a small number of times. The V call is TRBV3-1, the J call TRBJ2-1; no firm D call. Germline assignment: CDR1 LGHDT and CDR2 YNNKEL (reference sequence). Trimming shortened V by 1 base and J by 3 bases, and 7 bases separated the two germline ends. CDR3 length: 14 residues. The CDR3 here is CASSQALLYNEQFF. Here the CDR3 DNA reads TGTGCCAGCAGCCAAGCGCTCCTCTACAATGAGCAGTTCTTC.

This chain joins TRBV11-2 and TRBJ2-1; 11 bases agree with TRBD2. Germline V gene sequence: CDR1 SGHAT, CDR2 FQNNGV. CDR3 size: 19 residues. With 6 bases clipped from V and 0 bases from J, the junction kept 13 bases outside the gene matches. CDR3 residues: CASSYGRTSGLSSYNEQFF. For the CDR3, the DNA is TGTGCCAGCAGTTACGGGAGGACTAGCGGGTTAAGCTCCTACAATGAGCAGTTCTTC.